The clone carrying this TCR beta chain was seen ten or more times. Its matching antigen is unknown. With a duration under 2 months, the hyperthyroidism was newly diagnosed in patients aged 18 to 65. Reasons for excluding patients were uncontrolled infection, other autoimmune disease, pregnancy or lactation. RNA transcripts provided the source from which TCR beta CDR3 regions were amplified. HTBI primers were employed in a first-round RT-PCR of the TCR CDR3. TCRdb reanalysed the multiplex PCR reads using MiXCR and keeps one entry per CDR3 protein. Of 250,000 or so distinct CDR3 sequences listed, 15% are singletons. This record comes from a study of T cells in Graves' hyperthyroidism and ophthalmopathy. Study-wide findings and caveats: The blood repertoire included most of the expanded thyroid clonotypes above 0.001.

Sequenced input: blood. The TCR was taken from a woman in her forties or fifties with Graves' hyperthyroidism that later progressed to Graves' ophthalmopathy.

The CDR3 DNA follows: TGTGCCAGCACCTTATTGGGGACAGGGGCCGAGCAGTACTTC. Its protein product is CASTLLGTGAEQYF. The chain carries TRBV6-1 and TRBJ2-7; 10 nucleotides align to TRBD1. Germline loops: CDR1 MNHNS, CDR2 SASEGT. V was clipped by 7 bases and J by 6 bases; unmatched bases: 9. The CDR3 spans 14 residues.